One sample yielded the 6 T cell receptor beta chains listed below, sequenced in a study of blood T cell repertoires in COVID-19. Sequencing was performed with immunoSEQ multiplex PCR; in TCRdb, only in-frame clones are kept and a portion is missing. Of roughly 360,000 clones listed, roughly four fifths are singletons. What was sequenced was PBMCs or T cells enriched from blood (not recorded which). The receptors were sampled from a woman in her fifties or sixties who had recovered from COVID-19.

The genes are TRBV5-1 and TRBJ1-6; no definite D call. Germline-derived CDR1 and CDR2 are SGHRS and YFSETQ. The CDR3 is made up of 13 amino acids. Trimming left V 0 bases short and J 9 bases short, with 7 bases between. CDR3 nucleotide sequence: TGCGCCAGCAGCTTGGAGGAGGGTTCACCCCTCCACTTT. Protein product: CASSLEEGSPLHF.

This sequence joins TRBV7-6 and TRBJ2-7; D uncertain. Looked up from germline, CDR1 is SGHVS and CDR2 is FNYEAQ. This CDR3 comprises 12 residues. V was clipped by 1 base and J by 6 bases, with 7 bases between them. The DNA of the CDR3 is TGTGCCAGCAGCTTAGGGCAGTCCGAGCAGTACTTC. Translating gives CASSLGQSEQYF.

The gene calls are TRBV6-5 and TRBJ1-3, with D possibly being TRBD1 (6 bases). Germline V gives CDR1 MNHEY, CDR2 SVGAGI. The CDR3 has 14 amino acids. The V end was cut by 11 bases, the J end by 3 bases, with 17 bases between. The CDR3 DNA reads TGTGCCGCCTCGGGGGGGCTTGGTGGAAACACCATATATTTT. Translation: CAASGGLGGNTIYF.

The chain recombines TRBV5-1 with TRBJ1-4; D is possibly TRBD1 (5 bases). The germline CDR1 and CDR2 sequences are SGHRS and YFSETQ. V was clipped by 3 bases and J by 8 bases, with 17 bases between them. The CDR3 totals 15 residues. CDR3 residues: CASSSGTSPNEKLFF. The CDR3 DNA sequence: TGCGCCAGCAGCTCCGGGACTAGTCCAAACGAAAAACTGTTTTTT.

V usage is TRBV2 and J usage is TRBJ1-3; TRBD1 matches at 7 bases. V trimming: 7 bases; J trimming: 4 bases; junction bases outside the gene matches: 7. This CDR3 has 14 residues. Germline V CDR1 and CDR2: SNHLY, FYNNEI. Here the CDR3 reads CASTTGAGGNTIYF. The CDR3 DNA is TGTGCCAGCACCACAGGGGCTGGAGGAAACACCATATATTTT.

This sequence joins TRBV25-1 and TRBJ1-2; unclear D gene. Germline V CDR1 and CDR2: MGHDK, SYGVNS. Trimming pared 2 bases from V and 2 bases from J, leaving 6 bases between. The CDR3 covers 13 residues. CDR3 nucleotides: TGTGCCAGCAGTGAAGGCAGAAACTATGGCTACACCTTC. Amino acids: CASSEGRNYGYTF.